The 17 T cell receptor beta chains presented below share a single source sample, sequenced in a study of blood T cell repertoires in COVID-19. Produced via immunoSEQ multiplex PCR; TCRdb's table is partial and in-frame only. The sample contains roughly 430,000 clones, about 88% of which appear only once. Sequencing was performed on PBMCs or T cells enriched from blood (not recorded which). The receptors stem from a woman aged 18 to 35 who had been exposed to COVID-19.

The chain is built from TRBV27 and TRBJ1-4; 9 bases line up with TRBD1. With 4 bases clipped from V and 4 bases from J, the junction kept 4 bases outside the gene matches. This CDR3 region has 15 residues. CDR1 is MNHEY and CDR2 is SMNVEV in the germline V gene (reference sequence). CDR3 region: CASSYTTGGNEKLFF. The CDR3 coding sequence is TGTGCCAGCAGTTATACGACAGGGGGTAATGAAAAACTGTTTTTT.

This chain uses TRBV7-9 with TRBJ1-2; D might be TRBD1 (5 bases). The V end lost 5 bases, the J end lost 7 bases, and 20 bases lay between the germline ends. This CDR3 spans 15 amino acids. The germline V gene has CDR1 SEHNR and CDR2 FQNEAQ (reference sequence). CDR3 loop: CASSPQGLLSSGYTF. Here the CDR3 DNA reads TGTGCCAGCAGCCCCCAGGGATTATTGTCCTCTGGCTACACCTTC.

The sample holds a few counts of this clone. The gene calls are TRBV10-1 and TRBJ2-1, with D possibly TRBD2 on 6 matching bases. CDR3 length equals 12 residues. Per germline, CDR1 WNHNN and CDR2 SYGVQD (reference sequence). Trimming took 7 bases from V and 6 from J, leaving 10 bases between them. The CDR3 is CASTSDVNEQFF. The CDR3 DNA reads TGCGCCAGCACTAGCGACGTCAATGAGCAGTTCTTC.

CDR3 sequence reads: CASSRGHNEQFF. The DNA for the CDR3 is TGTGCCAGCAGCCGGGGCCACAATGAGCAGTTCTTC. The chain employs TRBV3-1 (or the pseudogene TRBV3-2) and TRBJ2-1; a weak D match, TRBD1 (5 bases). This CDR3 has 12 residues. Germline CDR1 LGHDT, CDR2 YNNKEL (reference sequence). The V end lost 4 bases, the J end lost 5 bases, and 6 bases lay between the germline ends.

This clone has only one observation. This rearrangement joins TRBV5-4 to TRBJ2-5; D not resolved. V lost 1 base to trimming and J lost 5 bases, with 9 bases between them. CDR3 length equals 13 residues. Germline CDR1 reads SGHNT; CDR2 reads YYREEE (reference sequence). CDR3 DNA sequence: TGTGCCAGCAGCTTGCCAGGAATGGAGACCCAGTACTTC. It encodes CASSLPGMETQYF.

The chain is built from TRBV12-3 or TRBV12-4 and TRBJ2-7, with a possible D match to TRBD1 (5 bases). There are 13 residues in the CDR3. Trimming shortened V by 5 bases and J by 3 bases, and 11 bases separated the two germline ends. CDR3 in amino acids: CASSDSEIYEQYF. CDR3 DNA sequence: TGTGCCAGCAGTGACAGCGAAATCTACGAGCAGTACTTC.

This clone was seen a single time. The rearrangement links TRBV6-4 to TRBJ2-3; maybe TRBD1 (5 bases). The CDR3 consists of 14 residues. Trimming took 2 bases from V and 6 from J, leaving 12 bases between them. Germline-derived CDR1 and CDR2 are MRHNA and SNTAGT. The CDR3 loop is CASSDRGWADTQYF. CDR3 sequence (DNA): TGTGCCAGCAGTGACAGGGGATGGGCGGATACGCAGTATTTT.

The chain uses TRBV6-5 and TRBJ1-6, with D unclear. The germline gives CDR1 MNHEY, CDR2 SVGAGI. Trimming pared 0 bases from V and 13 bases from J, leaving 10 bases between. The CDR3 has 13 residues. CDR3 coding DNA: TGTGCCAGCAGTTACTCGCTAGATATTCCCCTCCACTTT. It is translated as CASSYSLDIPLHF.

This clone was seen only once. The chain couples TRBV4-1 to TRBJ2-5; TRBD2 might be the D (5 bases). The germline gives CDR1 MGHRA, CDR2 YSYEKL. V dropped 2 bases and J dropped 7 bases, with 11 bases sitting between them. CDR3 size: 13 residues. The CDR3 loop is CASSQKQSGTQYF. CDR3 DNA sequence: TGCGCCAGCAGCCAAAAGCAAAGCGGGACCCAGTACTTC.

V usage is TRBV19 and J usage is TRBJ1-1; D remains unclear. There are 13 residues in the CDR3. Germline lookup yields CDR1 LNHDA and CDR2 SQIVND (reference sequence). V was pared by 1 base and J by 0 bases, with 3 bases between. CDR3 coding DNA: TGTGCCAGTAGTATAGCCATGAACACTGAAGCTTTCTTT. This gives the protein CASSIAMNTEAFF. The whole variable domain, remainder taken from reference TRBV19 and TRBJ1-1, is DGGITQSPKYLFRKEGQNVTLSCEQNLNHDAMYWYRQDPGQGLRLIYYSQIVNDFQKGDIAEGYSVSREKKESFPLTVTSAQKNPTAFYLCASSIAMNTEAFFGQGTRLTVV.

The CDR3, as DNA: TGTGCCAGCTCACGTCGGGACAGAATCTACGAGCAGTACTTC. It specifies CASSRRDRIYEQYF. V and J are TRBV18 and TRBJ2-7, with TRBD1 identical over 7 bases. The CDR3 is 14 amino acids. Germline V CDR1 and CDR2: KGHSH, LQKENI. The V gene end was trimmed by 4 bases and the J gene end by 3 bases; junction bases not matched to a gene: 6.

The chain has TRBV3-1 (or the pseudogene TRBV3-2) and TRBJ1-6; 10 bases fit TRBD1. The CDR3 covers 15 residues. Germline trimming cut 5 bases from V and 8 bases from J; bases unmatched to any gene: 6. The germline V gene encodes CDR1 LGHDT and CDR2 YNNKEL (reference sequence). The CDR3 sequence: CASSSIGTGDSPLHF. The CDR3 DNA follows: TGTGCCAGCAGCTCTATCGGGACAGGGGATTCACCCCTCCACTTT.

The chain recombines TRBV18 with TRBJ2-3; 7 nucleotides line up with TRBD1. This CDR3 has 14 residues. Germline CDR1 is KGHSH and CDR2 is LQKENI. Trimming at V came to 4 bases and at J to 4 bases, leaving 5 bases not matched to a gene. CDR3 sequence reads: CASSLAGGADTQYF. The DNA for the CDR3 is TGTGCCAGCTCACTCGCAGGGGGAGCAGATACGCAGTATTTT.

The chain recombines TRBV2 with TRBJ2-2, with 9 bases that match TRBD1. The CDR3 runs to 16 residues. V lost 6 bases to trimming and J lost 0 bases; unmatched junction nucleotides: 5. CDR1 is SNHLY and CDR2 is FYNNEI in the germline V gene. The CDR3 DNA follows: TGTGCCAGCAGACCGGGACAGGGCCCGAACACCGGGGAGCTGTTTTTT. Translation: CASRPGQGPNTGELFF.

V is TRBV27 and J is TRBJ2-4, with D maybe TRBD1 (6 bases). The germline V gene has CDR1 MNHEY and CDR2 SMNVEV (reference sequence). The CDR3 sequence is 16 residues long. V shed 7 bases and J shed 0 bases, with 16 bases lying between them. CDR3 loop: CASTPPWGLAKNIQYF. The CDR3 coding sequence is TGTGCCAGCACCCCGCCCTGGGGGCTAGCCAAAAACATTCAGTACTTC.

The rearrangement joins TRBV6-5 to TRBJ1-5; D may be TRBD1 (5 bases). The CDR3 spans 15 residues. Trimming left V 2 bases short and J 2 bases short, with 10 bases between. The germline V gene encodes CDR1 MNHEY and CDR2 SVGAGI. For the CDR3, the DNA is TGTGCCAGCAGTTACCGGGGGTCAGGCAATCAGCCCCAGCATTTT. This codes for CASSYRGSGNQPQHF.

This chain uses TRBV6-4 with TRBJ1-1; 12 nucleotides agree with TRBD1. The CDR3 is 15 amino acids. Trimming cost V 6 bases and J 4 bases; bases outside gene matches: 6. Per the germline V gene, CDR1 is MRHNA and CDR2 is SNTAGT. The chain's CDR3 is CASRSSGQGATEAFF. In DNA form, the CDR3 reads TGTGCCAGCAGGAGCTCGGGACAGGGGGCCACTGAAGCTTTCTTT.